This T cell receptor (beta chain) derives from a study of cytotoxic CD8 clonotypes in ibrutinib-treated CLL. A remark on this clone: As yet, its antigen is unknown.

The V end lost 4 bases, the J end lost 6 bases, and 9 bases lay between the germline ends. This CDR3 is built from 11 residues. CDR1 is SQVTM and CDR2 is ANQGSEA in the germline V gene. Findings of the study overall: Under treatment, the uncommon public clonotypes either contracted or remained stable. Sampling time points were not equivalent between sustained-remission and progressing patients. Clonality climbed at ibrutinib response, then dropped toward baseline at progression.

Data came from immunoSEQ multiplex PCR; TCRdb stores just in-frame clones and leaves some out. The sample lists under 300,000 clones; 65% to 85% were seen once. The J gene is TRBJ1-2, the V gene TRBV29-1; no clear D gene. The material was PBMCs, obtained at disease progression, from a patient treated with ibrutinib. The sequence derives from a human donor with chronic lymphocytic leukemia. CDR3 sequence: CSVARRDGYTF. The CDR3 DNA sequence: TGCAGCGTTGCTCGCCGAGATGGCTACACCTTC.